The 26 T cell receptor beta chains below were found in one sample sequenced in a study of cytomegalovirus exposure and HLA in healthy donors. Assay: immunoSEQ multiplex PCR; the TCRdb copy retains only in-frame clones and omits some. In the table there are under 75,000 clones, 95% to 97% of which are singletons. Sequencing was done on a sample of PBMCs. Source of these receptors: a woman aged 18 to 35 in good health and CMV-seronegative.

This clone has a single count. Written as DNA, the CDR3 is TGTGCCAGCAGTGACGCAGGGGCCGTGTATAGCAATCAGCCCCAGCATTTT. Encoded protein: CASSDAGAVYSNQPQHF. The gene calls are TRBV6-1 and TRBJ1-5, with D tentatively TRBD1 (6 bases). V was clipped by 3 bases and J by 0 bases, with 15 bases between them. The CDR3 is 17 amino acids. CDR1 is MNHNS, CDR2 SASEGT, per germline.

The V and J genes are TRBV7-8 and TRBJ2-5, with a possible D match to TRBD1 (5 bases). This CDR3 region has 15 residues. V was trimmed by 1 base and J by 1 base, leaving 10 bases between them. Germline values: CDR1 SGHVS, CDR2 FQNEAQ. This chain's CDR3 is CASSLVGAAQETQYF. CDR3 DNA: TGTGCCAGCAGCTTAGTTGGGGCAGCCCAAGAGACCCAGTACTTC.

This clone was counted once. The chain uses TRBV27 and TRBJ1-4; 10 bases agree with TRBD1. This CDR3 is built from 17 residues. CDR1 MNHEY and CDR2 SMNVEV come from the germline V gene (reference sequence). The trim removed 1 base at V and 3 bases at J, leaving 5 bases unmatched. The CDR3 nucleotides are TGTGCCAGCAGTTTATTGGGACAGGGGTGGGCTAATGAAAAACTGTTTTTT. Translation gives CASSLLGQGWANEKLFF.

This sequence joins TRBV5-4 and TRBJ2-2; D is perhaps TRBD2 (6 bases). The CDR3 length is 14 residues. Trimming pared 4 bases from V and 3 bases from J, leaving 10 bases between. Germline V gene sequence: CDR1 SGHNT, CDR2 YYREEE (reference sequence). As DNA, the CDR3 is TGTGCCAGCAGCCCCAGACTAGACACCGGGGAGCTGTTTTTT. Encoded protein: CASSPRLDTGELFF.

V usage is TRBV7-2 and J usage is TRBJ1-2; 9 nucleotides agree with TRBD1. Per germline, CDR1 SGHTA and CDR2 FQGNSA. This CDR3 has 15 residues. The trim removed 6 bases at V and 7 bases at J, leaving 12 bases unmatched. CDR3 coding DNA: TGTGCCAGCAGACCCGGGACAGGGATTTTCTCTGGCTACACCTTC. Amino acid sequence: CASRPGTGIFSGYTF.

CDR3 DNA sequence: TGTGCCAGCAGCACCTTTGCAGGGGCAAATGAAAAACTGTTTTTT. Translated: CASSTFAGANEKLFF. The V call is TRBV5-5, the J call TRBJ1-4; D is possibly TRBD1 (6 bases). This CDR3 spans 15 amino acids. Germline CDR1 SGHKS, CDR2 YYEKEE (reference sequence). Trimming removed 4 bases at V and 5 bases at J, with 15 bases between.

This chain joins TRBV7-2 and TRBJ2-3, with 7 bases lining up with TRBD1. The germline gives CDR1 SGHTA, CDR2 FQGNSA. The CDR3 spans 14 residues. Germline trimming cut 4 bases from V and 0 bases from J; bases unmatched to any gene: 1. The CDR3 coding sequence is TGTGCCAGCAGCTGGGGACAGAGCACAGATACGCAGTATTTT. It translates to CASSWGQSTDTQYF.

The V gene is TRBV6-5, the J gene TRBJ1-5, with 7 bases that match TRBD1. V was clipped by 2 bases and J by 15 bases; unmatched bases: 7. CDR1 and CDR2 (germline): MNHEY, SVGAGI. CDR3 length: 12 amino acids. CDR3 coding DNA: TGTGCCAGCAGTTACGGGACAGACGCCCGGCATTTT. Translating gives CASSYGTDARHF.

J is TRBJ2-4 and V is TRBV15, with TRBD1 matching 7 bases. Trimming took 8 bases from V and 0 from J; bases not matched to a gene: 7. Looked up from germline, CDR1 is LNHNV and CDR2 is YYDKDF (reference sequence). This CDR3 region has 15 residues. CDR3 sequence: CATSPGGPAKNIQYF. DNA for the CDR3: TGTGCCACCTCCCCAGGGGGTCCAGCCAAAAACATTCAGTACTTC.

J is TRBJ1-4 and V is TRBV7-2; D gene ambiguous. CDR1 and CDR2 (germline): SGHTA, FQGNSA. V lost 5 bases to trimming and J lost 0 bases, with 7 bases between them. The CDR3 runs 14 residues. The CDR3 sequence is CASSRSATNEKLFF. CDR3 coding DNA: TGTGCCAGCAGCCGTAGCGCAACTAATGAAAAACTGTTTTTT.

The chain combines TRBV30 with TRBJ2-5, with TRBD1 matching over 11 bases. Per the germline V gene, CDR1 is GTSNPN and CDR2 is SVGIG (reference sequence). The J segment lost 5 bases and the V segment lost 4 bases, leaving 6 bases of the junction unmatched. There are 14 residues in the CDR3. In DNA form, the CDR3 reads TGTGCCTGGACTAGGGGGACAGGGGGGGAGACCCAGTACTTC. It is translated as CAWTRGTGGETQYF.

The chain uses TRBV4-3 and TRBJ1-1; 7 positions match TRBD1. Germline assignment: CDR1 LGHNA and CDR2 YSLEER. The CDR3 spans 14 residues. J gave up 6 bases and V 4 bases, and 8 bases lay outside the gene matches. The CDR3 nucleotides read TGCGCCAGCAGCCGGGGCAGGGGGTTCGCTGAAGCTTTCTTT. This encodes CASSRGRGFAEAFF.

The CDR3, as DNA: TGTGCCACCAAGGAGCGGGAGCATGGCGAGCAGTACTTC. The encoded protein is CATKEREHGEQYF. The chain joins TRBV6-4 to TRBJ2-7, with 8 bases fitting TRBD2. The CDR3 covers 13 residues. With V trimmed by 10 bases and J by 6 bases, 11 bases remained unmatched. Per the germline V gene, CDR1 is MRHNA and CDR2 is SNTAGT.

The chain has TRBV6-1 and TRBJ2-5, with 9 bases fitting TRBD2. The CDR3 sequence is 16 residues long. Germline V lookup: CDR1 MNHNS, CDR2 SASEGT. J lost 5 bases, V lost 2 bases, and 9 bases had no gene match. The CDR3 nucleotides are TGTGCCAGCAGTGAACGGGTTAGCGGGAGTGTGGAGACCCAGTACTTC. Translating it yields CASSERVSGSVETQYF.

This clone appeared a single time. The genes are TRBV10-3 and TRBJ1-1; unclear D gene. The V and J ends lost 7 bases and 1 base respectively, with 16 bases between them. From germline, CDR1 is ENHRY and CDR2 SYGVKD. This CDR3 is 15 amino acids long. This CDR3 reads CAITMGGRENTEAFF. CDR3 bases: TGTGCCATCACGATGGGAGGGCGGGAGAACACTGAAGCTTTCTTT.

V usage is TRBV28 and J usage is TRBJ1-2; D gene ambiguous. Germline lookup yields CDR1 MDHEN and CDR2 SYDVKM. This CDR3 is built from 12 residues. V lost 11 bases and J lost 2, with 12 bases in between. DNA for the CDR3: TGTGCCGCAGGATTTGTGAACTATGGCTACACCTTC. It encodes CAAGFVNYGYTF.

The chain joins TRBV28 to TRBJ1-5; D may be TRBD1 (6 bases). The germline gives CDR1 MDHEN, CDR2 SYDVKM. Trimming took 6 bases from V and 2 from J, leaving 20 bases between them. This CDR3 is built from 17 residues. DNA of the CDR3: TGTGCCAGCAGCCCCCCCCGAACAGGGAGAGGCAATCAGCCCCAGCATTTT. Translation: CASSPPRTGRGNQPQHF.

The V call is TRBV7-9, the J call TRBJ2-5; D is possibly TRBD2 (5 bases). The CDR3 extends over 16 amino acids. Germline V gene sequence: CDR1 SEHNR, CDR2 FQNEAQ (reference sequence). V lost 7 bases to trimming and J lost 7 bases, with 25 bases between them. CDR3 loop: CASTSPGEGVDGTQYF. Written as DNA, the CDR3 is TGTGCCAGCACCTCCCCGGGCGAGGGAGTTGATGGGACCCAGTACTTC.

The V and J genes are TRBV12-5 and TRBJ2-3; the D is unclear. In germline, CDR1 is LGHNT, CDR2 FRNRAP. V was shortened by 1 base and J by 2 bases, with 7 bases between the two germline ends. The length of the CDR3 is 14 residues. The CDR3 sequence is CASGLGHSTDTQYF. CDR3 nucleotide sequence: TGTGCTAGTGGTTTGGGACACTCCACAGATACGCAGTATTTT.

For the CDR3, the DNA is TGTGCCAGCAGTTTAAGTCAGCCAGGGTCGCGAGAGACCCAGTACTTC. The encoded protein is CASSLSQPGSRETQYF. This chain connects TRBV28 to TRBJ2-5, with D perhaps TRBD1 (5 bases). Germline V CDR1 and CDR2: MDHEN, SYDVKM. The germline V and J ends were trimmed by 2 bases and 4 bases, with 17 bases remaining between them. The CDR3 runs to 16 residues.

The V call is TRBV27, the J call TRBJ2-1; 7 bases align to TRBD2. The CDR3 contains 16 residues. Looked up from germline, CDR1 is MNHEY and CDR2 is SMNVEV (reference sequence). J was trimmed by 9 bases and V by 5 bases; bases with no gene match: 16. CDR3 protein: CASSLAGDPWGGEQFF. CDR3 DNA sequence: TGTGCCAGCAGTCTAGCCGGGGACCCCTGGGGGGGTGAGCAGTTCTTC.

This clone came up a few times. The chain employs TRBV19 and TRBJ2-3, with D maybe TRBD1 (5 bases). Trimming stripped 5 bases from V and 1 base from J, with 16 bases between. CDR1 is LNHDA, CDR2 SQIVND, per germline (reference sequence). The CDR3 contains 16 residues. CDR3 region: CASSLRQLSGTDTQYF. The CDR3 nucleotides read TGTGCCAGTAGTCTCCGACAGCTATCTGGCACAGATACGCAGTATTTT.

This clone was detected once. This chain's CDR3 is CASSPAGVRASDEQFF. Here the CDR3 DNA reads TGTGCCAGCAGTCCGGCGGGGGTTAGGGCCTCGGATGAGCAGTTCTTC. This rearrangement joins TRBV28 to TRBJ2-1; the match to TRBD2 covers 7 bases. The V gene's germline CDR1 is MDHEN and CDR2 SYDVKM. J was trimmed by 8 bases and V by 5 bases; bases with no gene match: 15. This CDR3 spans 16 amino acids. The variable domain in full, with the rest retrieved from reference TRBV28 and TRBJ2-1, is DVKVTQSSRYLVKRTGEKVFLECVQDMDHENMFWYRQDPGLGLRLIYFSYDVKMKEKGDIPEGYSVSREKKERFSLILESASTNQTSMYLCASSPAGVRASDEQFFGPGTRLTVL.

The chain employs TRBV7-9 and TRBJ2-4, with D possibly TRBD1 on 5 matching bases. Between the trimmed V and J ends, which lost 5 bases and 6 bases, there was a span of 11 bases. This CDR3 has 13 residues. Germline lookup yields CDR1 SEHNR and CDR2 FQNEAQ (reference sequence). CDR3 protein: CASSPQELNIQYF. The DNA for the CDR3 is TGTGCCAGCAGCCCACAGGAGCTAAACATTCAGTACTTC.

J is TRBJ2-3 and V is TRBV28; TRBD2 aligns across 9 bases. CDR1 is MDHEN, CDR2 SYDVKM, per germline. V lost 2 bases, J lost 4 bases, and 4 bases stayed unmatched. CDR3 length equals 15 residues. The CDR3 nucleotides read TGTGCCAGCAGTTTAGGACTAGCGTTGTCAGATACGCAGTATTTT. Its protein is CASSLGLALSDTQYF.

The chain combines TRBV7-9 with TRBJ1-4; 7 bases line up with TRBD1. Per the germline V gene, CDR1 is SEHNR and CDR2 is FQNEAQ (reference sequence). CDR3 length equals 14 residues. After removal of 5 bases from V and 4 bases from J, the junction contained 4 bases not matched to a gene. CDR3 loop: CASSHQGDNEKLFF. The CDR3 region has the DNA TGTGCCAGCAGCCACCAGGGGGATAATGAAAAACTGTTTTTT.